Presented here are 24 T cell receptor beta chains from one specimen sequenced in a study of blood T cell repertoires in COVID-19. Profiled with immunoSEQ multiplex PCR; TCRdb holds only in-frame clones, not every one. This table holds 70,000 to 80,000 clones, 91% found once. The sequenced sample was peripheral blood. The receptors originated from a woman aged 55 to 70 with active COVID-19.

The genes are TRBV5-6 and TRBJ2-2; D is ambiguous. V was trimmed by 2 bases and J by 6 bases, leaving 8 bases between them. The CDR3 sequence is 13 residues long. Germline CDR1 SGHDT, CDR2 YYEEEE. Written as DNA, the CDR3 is TGTGCCAGCAGCTTCGTTGTTTCCGGGGAGCTGTTTTTT. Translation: CASSFVVSGELFF.

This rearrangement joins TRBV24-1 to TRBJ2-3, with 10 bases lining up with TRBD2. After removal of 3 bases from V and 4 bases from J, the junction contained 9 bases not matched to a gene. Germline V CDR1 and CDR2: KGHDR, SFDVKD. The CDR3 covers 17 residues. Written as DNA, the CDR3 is TGTGCCACCAGTGATCCCGGGGGACTAGCGCAGCCAGATACGCAGTATTTT. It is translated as CATSDPGGLAQPDTQYF.

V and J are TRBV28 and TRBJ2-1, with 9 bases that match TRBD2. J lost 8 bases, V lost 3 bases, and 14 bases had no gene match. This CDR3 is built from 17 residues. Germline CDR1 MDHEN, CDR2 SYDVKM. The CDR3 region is CASSLSQRGARGDEQFF. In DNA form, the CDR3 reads TGTGCCAGCAGTTTGAGTCAGCGGGGGGCTAGAGGGGATGAGCAGTTCTTC. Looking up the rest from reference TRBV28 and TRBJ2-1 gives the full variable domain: DVKVTQSSRYLVKRTGEKVFLECVQDMDHENMFWYRQDPGLGLRLIYFSYDVKMKEKGDIPEGYSVSREKKERFSLILESASTNQTSMYLCASSLSQRGARGDEQFFGPGTRLTVL.

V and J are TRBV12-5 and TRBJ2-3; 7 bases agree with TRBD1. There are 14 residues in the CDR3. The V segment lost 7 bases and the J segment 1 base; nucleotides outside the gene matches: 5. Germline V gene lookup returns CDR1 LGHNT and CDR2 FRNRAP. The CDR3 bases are TGTGCTAGTGCTAGGGACAGCGGCACAGATACGCAGTATTTT. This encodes CASARDSGTDTQYF.

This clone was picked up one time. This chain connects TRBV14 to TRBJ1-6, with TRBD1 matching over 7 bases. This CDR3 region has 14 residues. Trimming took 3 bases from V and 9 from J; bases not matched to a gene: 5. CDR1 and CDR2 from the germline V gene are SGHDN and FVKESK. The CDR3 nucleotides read TGTGCCAGCAGCCATAGTAACAGGGGTTCACCCCTCCACTTT. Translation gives CASSHSNRGSPLHF.

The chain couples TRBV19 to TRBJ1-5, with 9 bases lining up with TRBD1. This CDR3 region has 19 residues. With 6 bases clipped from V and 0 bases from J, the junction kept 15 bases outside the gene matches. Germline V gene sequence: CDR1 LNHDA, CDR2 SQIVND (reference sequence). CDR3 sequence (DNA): TGTGCCAGTAGCATCATTACCGGGACAGGGAAGGATAGCAATCAGCCCCAGCATTTT. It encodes CASSIITGTGKDSNQPQHF.

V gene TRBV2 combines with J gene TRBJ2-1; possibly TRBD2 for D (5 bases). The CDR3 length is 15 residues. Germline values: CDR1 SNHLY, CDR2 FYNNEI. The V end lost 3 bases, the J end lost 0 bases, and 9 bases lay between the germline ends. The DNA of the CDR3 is TGTGCCAGCAGTGAGAGGGCCCGCTCCTACAATGAGCAGTTCTTC. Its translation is CASSERARSYNEQFF.

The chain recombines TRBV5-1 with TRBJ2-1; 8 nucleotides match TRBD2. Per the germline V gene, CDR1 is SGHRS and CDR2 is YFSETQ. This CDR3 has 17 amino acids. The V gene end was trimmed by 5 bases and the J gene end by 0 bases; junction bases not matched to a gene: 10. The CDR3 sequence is CASRIPGLGGSYNEQFF. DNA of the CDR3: TGCGCCAGCAGGATTCCGGGACTAGGTGGCTCCTACAATGAGCAGTTCTTC.

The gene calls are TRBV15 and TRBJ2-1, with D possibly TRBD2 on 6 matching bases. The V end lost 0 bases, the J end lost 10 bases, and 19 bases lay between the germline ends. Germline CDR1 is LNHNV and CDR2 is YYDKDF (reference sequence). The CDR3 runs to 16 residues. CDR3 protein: CATSRDGGLVLGEQFF. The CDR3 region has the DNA TGTGCCACCAGCAGAGATGGGGGACTCGTTCTAGGGGAGCAGTTCTTC. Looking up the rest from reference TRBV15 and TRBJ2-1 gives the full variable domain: DAMVIQNPRYQVTQFGKPVTLSCSQTLNHNVMYWYQQKSSQAPKLLFHYYDKDFNNEADTPDNFQSRRPNTSFCFLDIRSPGLGDTAMYLCATSRDGGLVLGEQFFGPGTRLTVL.

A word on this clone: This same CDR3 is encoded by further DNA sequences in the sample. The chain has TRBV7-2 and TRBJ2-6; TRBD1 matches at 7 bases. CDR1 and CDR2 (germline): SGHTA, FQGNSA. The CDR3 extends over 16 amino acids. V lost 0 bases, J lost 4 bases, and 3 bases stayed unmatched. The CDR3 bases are TGTGCCAGCAGCTTAGCAGGGGGCGCCGGGGCCAACGTCCTGACTTTC. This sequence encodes CASSLAGGAGANVLTF. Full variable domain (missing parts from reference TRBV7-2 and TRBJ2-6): GAGVSQSPSNKVTEKGKDVELRCDPISGHTALYWYRQSLGQGLEFLIYFQGNSAPDKSGLPSDRFSAERTGGSVSTLTIQRTQQEDSAVYLCASSLAGGAGANVLTFGAGSRLTVL.

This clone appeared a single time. CDR3 region: CASSPDRDSQEKLFF. CDR3 coding DNA: TGTGCCAGCTCACCTGATAGGGACAGCCAGGAAAAACTGTTTTTT. The V and J genes are TRBV18 and TRBJ1-4; 7 bases match TRBD1. Unmatched junction bases numbered 9, after V lost 3 bases and J lost 8 bases. CDR3 size: 15 residues. In germline, CDR1 is KGHSH, CDR2 LQKENI.

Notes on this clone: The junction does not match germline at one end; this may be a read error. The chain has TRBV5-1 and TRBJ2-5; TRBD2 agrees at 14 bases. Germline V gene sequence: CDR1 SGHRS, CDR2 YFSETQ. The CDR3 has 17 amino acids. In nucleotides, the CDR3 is TGCGCCAGCAGGGGACTAGCGGGGGCCCGCAACCAGGAGACCCAGTACTTC. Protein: CASRGLAGARNQETQYF.

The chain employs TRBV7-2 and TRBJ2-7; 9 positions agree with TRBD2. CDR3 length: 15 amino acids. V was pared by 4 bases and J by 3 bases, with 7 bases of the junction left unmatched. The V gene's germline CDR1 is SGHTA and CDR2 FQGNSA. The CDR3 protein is CASSYRAGGNYEQYF. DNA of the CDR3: TGTGCCAGCAGCTATAGGGCGGGAGGGAACTACGAGCAGTACTTC.

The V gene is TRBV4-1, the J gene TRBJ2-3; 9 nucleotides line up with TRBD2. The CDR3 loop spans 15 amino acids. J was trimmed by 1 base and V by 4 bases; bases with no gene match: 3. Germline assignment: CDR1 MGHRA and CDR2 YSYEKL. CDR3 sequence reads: CASSLRTSGTDTQYF. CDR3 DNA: TGCGCCAGCAGCCTTAGGACTAGCGGCACAGATACGCAGTATTTT.

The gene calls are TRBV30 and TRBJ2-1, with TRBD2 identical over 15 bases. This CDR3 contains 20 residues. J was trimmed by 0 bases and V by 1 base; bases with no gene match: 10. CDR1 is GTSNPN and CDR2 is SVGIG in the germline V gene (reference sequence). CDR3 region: CAWSGPPGTSGRSSYNEQFF. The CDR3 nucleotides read TGTGCCTGGAGTGGCCCCCCAGGGACTAGCGGGAGGAGCTCCTACAATGAGCAGTTCTTC.

CDR3 amino acids: CASCRGQGSYEQYF. The DNA for the CDR3 is TGTGCCAGCTGCCGAGGACAGGGCTCCTACGAGCAGTACTTC. This rearrangement joins TRBV6-5 to TRBJ2-7; 8 nucleotides line up with TRBD1. Germline V gives CDR1 MNHEY, CDR2 SVGAGI. V was pared by 8 bases and J by 0 bases, with 6 bases of the junction left unmatched. The CDR3 spans 14 residues.

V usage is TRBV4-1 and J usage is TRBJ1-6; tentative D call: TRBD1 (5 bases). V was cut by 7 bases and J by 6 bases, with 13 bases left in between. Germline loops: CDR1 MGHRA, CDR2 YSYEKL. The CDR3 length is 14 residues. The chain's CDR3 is CASTYRISNSPLHF. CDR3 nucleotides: TGCGCCAGCACATACAGGATATCTAATTCACCCCTCCACTTT.

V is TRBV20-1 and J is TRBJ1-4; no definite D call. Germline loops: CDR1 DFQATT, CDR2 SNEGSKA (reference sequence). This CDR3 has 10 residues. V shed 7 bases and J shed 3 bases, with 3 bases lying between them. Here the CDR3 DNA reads TGCAGTGTAGCTAATGAAAAACTGTTTTTT. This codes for CSVANEKLFF.

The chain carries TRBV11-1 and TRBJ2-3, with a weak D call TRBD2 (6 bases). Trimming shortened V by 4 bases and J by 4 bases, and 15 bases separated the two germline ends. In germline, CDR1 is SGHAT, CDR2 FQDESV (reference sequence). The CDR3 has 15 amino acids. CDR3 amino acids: CASSSPSERADTQYF. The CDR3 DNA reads TGTGCCAGCAGCTCCCCTAGCGAGAGGGCAGATACGCAGTATTTT. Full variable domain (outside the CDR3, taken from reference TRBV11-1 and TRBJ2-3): EAEVAQSPRYKITEKSQAVAFWCDPISGHATLYWYRQILGQGPELLVQFQDESVVDDSQLPKDRFSAERLKGVDSTLKIQPAELGDSAMYLCASSSPSERADTQYFGPGTRLTVL.

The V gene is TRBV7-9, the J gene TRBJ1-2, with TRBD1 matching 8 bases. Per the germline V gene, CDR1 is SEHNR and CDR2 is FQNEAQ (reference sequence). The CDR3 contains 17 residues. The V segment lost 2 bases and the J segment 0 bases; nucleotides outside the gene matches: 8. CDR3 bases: TGTGCCAGCAGCTTATTGAAGAGGGACAGGACTAACTATGGCTACACCTTC. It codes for CASSLLKRDRTNYGYTF. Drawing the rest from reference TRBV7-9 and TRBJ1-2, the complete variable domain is DTGVSQNPRHKITKRGQNVTFRCDPISEHNRLYWYRQTLGQGPEFLTYFQNEAQLEKSRLLSDRFSAERPKGSFSTLEIQRTEQGDSAMYLCASSLLKRDRTNYGYTFGSGTRLTVV.

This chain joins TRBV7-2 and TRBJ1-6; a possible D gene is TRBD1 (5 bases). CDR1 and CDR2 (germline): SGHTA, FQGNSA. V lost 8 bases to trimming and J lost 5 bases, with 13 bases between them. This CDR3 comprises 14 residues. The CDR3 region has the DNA TGTGCCAGCGGCCACAGGAATAATAATTCACCCCTCCACTTT. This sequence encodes CASGHRNNNSPLHF.

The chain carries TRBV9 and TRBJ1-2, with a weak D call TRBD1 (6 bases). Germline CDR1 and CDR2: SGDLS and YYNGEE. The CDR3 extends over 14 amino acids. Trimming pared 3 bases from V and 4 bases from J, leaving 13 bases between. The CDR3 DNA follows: TGTGCCAGCAGCGAGGCAGGACAGTTCTATGGCTACACCTTC. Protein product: CASSEAGQFYGYTF.

CDR3 residues: CASSQSQFDTEAFF. In DNA form, the CDR3 reads TGCGCCAGCAGCCAGTCACAGTTCGACACTGAAGCTTTCTTT. The rearrangement links TRBV4-1 to TRBJ1-1; D gene unclear. This CDR3 spans 14 amino acids. The germline V gene has CDR1 MGHRA and CDR2 YSYEKL. With 3 bases removed from V and 3 bases from J, the gap between germline ends came to 11 bases.

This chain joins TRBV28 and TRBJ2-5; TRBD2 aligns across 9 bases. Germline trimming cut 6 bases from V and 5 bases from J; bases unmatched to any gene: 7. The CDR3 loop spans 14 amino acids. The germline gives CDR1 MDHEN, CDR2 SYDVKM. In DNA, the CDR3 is TGTGCCAGCAGACCGAATAGCGGGAGTGAGACCCAGTACTTC. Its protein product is CASRPNSGSETQYF.